The 26 T cell receptor beta chains listed next were all sequenced from one sample in a study of control samples from healthy donors and cancer patients. Sequencing used immunoSEQ multiplex PCR; TCRdb keeps in-frame clones, though not all of them. This repertoire shows about 84,000 clones, 91% found once; its top ten account for roughly 15%. The specimen was blood. The receptor source for this set is a man in his forties or fifties in good health.

The CDR3 nucleotides are TGTGCCAGCTCCCCGACAGGGGTGAACACTGAAGCTTTCTTT. Translation: CASSPTGVNTEAFF. The J gene is TRBJ1-1, the V gene TRBV18, with 8 nucleotides matching TRBD1. V lost 6 bases and J lost 0; bases outside the gene matches: 3. The germline gives CDR1 KGHSH, CDR2 LQKENI. This CDR3 comprises 14 residues.

The V call is TRBV9, the J call TRBJ2-1, with D maybe TRBD1 (6 bases). Germline-derived CDR1 and CDR2 are SGDLS and YYNGEE. The CDR3 is 16 amino acids. The V end was cut by 3 bases, the J end by 3 bases, with 16 bases between. The CDR3 DNA follows: TGTGCCAGCAGCGACCGGGACAAGGGGTTCTACAATGAGCAGTTCTTC. The encoded protein is CASSDRDKGFYNEQFF.

V usage is TRBV5-1 and J usage is TRBJ2-5, with 8 bases identical to TRBD1. V lost 0 bases, J lost 1 base, and 2 bases stayed unmatched. The CDR3 spans 15 residues. In germline, CDR1 is SGHRS, CDR2 YFSETQ. The CDR3 region is CASSLGDRIQETQYF. The CDR3 region has the DNA TGCGCCAGCAGCTTGGGGGACAGGATCCAAGAGACCCAGTACTTC. Full variable domain (rest looked up from reference TRBV5-1 and TRBJ2-5): KAGVTQTPRYLIKTRGQQVTLSCSPISGHRSVSWYQQTPGQGLQFLFEYFSETQRNKGNFPGRFSGRQFSNSRSEMNVSTLELGDSALYLCASSLGDRIQETQYFGPGTRLLVL.

The chain uses TRBV24-1 and TRBJ2-2; weak D call: TRBD2 (6 bases). In germline, CDR1 is KGHDR, CDR2 SFDVKD. The CDR3 is 17 residues long. The V end was cut by 4 bases, the J end by 7 bases, with 21 bases between. The CDR3, as DNA: TGTGCCACCAGTGACCTCTTCGCAAATTTGGAGGGCGGGGAGCTGTTTTTT. It encodes CATSDLFANLEGGELFF.

This chain connects TRBV7-8 to TRBJ1-3; D remains unclear. The CDR3 is 13 residues long. The V gene's germline CDR1 is SGHVS and CDR2 FQNEAQ. Trimming took off 3 bases at V and 3 bases at J, with 6 bases between the two ends. This CDR3 is CASSLTNGNTIYF. The DNA for the CDR3 is TGTGCCAGCAGCTTGACAAATGGAAACACCATATATTTT.

The CDR3 spells CASRRDSFASADTQYF. CDR3 nucleotides: TGTGCCAGTAGGCGGGACTCCTTCGCCTCAGCAGATACGCAGTATTTT. This chain links TRBV19 with TRBJ2-3; D may be TRBD2 (6 bases). Per germline, CDR1 LNHDA and CDR2 SQIVND (reference sequence). The length of the CDR3 is 16 residues. Trimming stripped 6 bases from V and 4 bases from J, with 20 bases between.

The rearrangement uses TRBV19 and TRBJ2-5, with D maybe TRBD2 (6 bases). The CDR3 loop spans 15 amino acids. V gave up 1 base and J gave up 5 bases, with 14 bases separating them. Germline CDR1 reads LNHDA; CDR2 reads SQIVND (reference sequence). In nucleotides, the CDR3 is TGTGCCAGTAGTATAGTAGGAGGGAATTTGGAGACCCAGTACTTC. Translation: CASSIVGGNLETQYF.

The J gene is TRBJ1-5, the V gene TRBV6-2 or TRBV6-3; no firm D call. This CDR3 is 15 amino acids long. Trimming cost V 4 bases and J 6 bases, with 16 bases left between them. In germline, CDR1 is MNHEY, CDR2 SVGEGT. Here the CDR3 reads CASSFFGVLFQPQHF. In DNA form, the CDR3 reads TGTGCCAGCAGTTTCTTCGGGGTTTTGTTTCAGCCCCAGCATTTT.

This clone was seen once. The chain has TRBV19 and TRBJ2-3; tentatively, D is TRBD2 (6 bases). Germline V gene lookup returns CDR1 LNHDA and CDR2 SQIVND (reference sequence). This CDR3 has 13 amino acids. Trimming cost V 6 bases and J 2 bases, with 9 bases left between them. As DNA, the CDR3 is TGTGCCAGTAGCGGACTACCCACAGATACGCAGTATTTT. It translates to CASSGLPTDTQYF.

The chain employs TRBV7-2 and TRBJ2-5; 7 nucleotides agree with TRBD1. The CDR3 sequence is 14 residues long. Germline V gene sequence: CDR1 SGHTA, CDR2 FQGNSA. V shed 5 bases, J shed 2 bases, and the junction held 5 bases outside the gene matches. CDR3 bases: TGTGCCAGCAGCCCGCCGGGACAGCAAGAGACCCAGTACTTC. It encodes CASSPPGQQETQYF.

The rearrangement joins TRBV5-6 to TRBJ2-7; possibly TRBD2 for D (5 bases). Looked up from germline, CDR1 is SGHDT and CDR2 is YYEEEE. Between the trimmed V and J ends, which lost 2 bases and 4 bases, there was a span of 13 bases. This CDR3 is 14 amino acids long. The CDR3 region has the DNA TGTGCCAGCAGCTTAGAATTTTCGGGGTACGAGCAGTACTTC. This codes for CASSLEFSGYEQYF.

The chain links TRBV30 to TRBJ1-2; D uncertain. Trimming took 2 bases from V and 7 from J, leaving 17 bases between them. This CDR3 has 14 residues. Per the germline V gene, CDR1 is GTSNPN and CDR2 is SVGIG (reference sequence). As DNA, the CDR3 is TGTGCCTGGAGTTCTATACAGATCTTAGGTGGCTACACCTTC. Its protein product is CAWSSIQILGGYTF.

CDR3 in amino acids: CASKGEGASGAFF. As DNA, the CDR3 is TGTGCCAGCAAAGGCGAGGGGGCGTCTGGAGCTTTCTTT. The V gene is TRBV7-9, the J gene TRBJ1-1; 7 nucleotides agree with TRBD1. The length of the CDR3 is 13 residues. The J segment lost 10 bases and the V segment lost 7 bases, leaving 12 bases of the junction unmatched. The germline V gene encodes CDR1 SEHNR and CDR2 FQNEAQ (reference sequence).

The chain uses TRBV14 and TRBJ2-5; TRBD1 matches at 11 bases. CDR1 and CDR2 (germline): SGHDN, FVKESK. V was clipped by 7 bases and J by 4 bases; unmatched bases: 11. The CDR3 contains 16 residues. The CDR3 sequence is CASNPGTGGMGETQYF. The CDR3 bases are TGTGCCAGCAACCCCGGGACAGGGGGTATGGGAGAGACCCAGTACTTC.

V is TRBV3-1 (or the pseudogene TRBV3-2) and J is TRBJ2-1; 7 bases match TRBD2. Germline CDR1 LGHDT, CDR2 YNNKEL (reference sequence). The CDR3 totals 16 residues. V gave up 0 bases and J gave up 8 bases; unmatched junction bases: 10. This chain's CDR3 is CASSQELGLNSDEQFF. CDR3 sequence (DNA): TGTGCCAGCAGCCAAGAGTTGGGACTAAACTCAGATGAGCAGTTCTTC.

The J gene is TRBJ1-3, the V gene TRBV14; D perhaps matches TRBD1 (5 bases). CDR1 SGHDN and CDR2 FVKESK come from the germline V gene. V was trimmed by 1 base and J by 4 bases, leaving 14 bases between them. The CDR3 consists of 16 residues. DNA of the CDR3: TGTGCCAGCAGCCAAGCAAAGGGGACTCTCGGAAACACCATATATTTT. Amino acids: CASSQAKGTLGNTIYF.

The V gene is TRBV10-3, the J gene TRBJ2-2; D gene ambiguous. The germline CDR1 and CDR2 sequences are ENHRY and SYGVKD. The CDR3 is 15 residues long. Deletions cut 3 bases from V and 2 bases from J, with 10 bases between. DNA of the CDR3: TGTGCCATCAGTGAAGGTCGAGAAAACACCGGGGAGCTGTTTTTT. Encoded protein: CAISEGRENTGELFF.

The sample holds a few counts of this clone. The rearrangement uses TRBV24-1 and TRBJ1-2; no definite D call. This CDR3 contains 13 residues. CDR1 is KGHDR and CDR2 is SFDVKD in the germline V gene. V lost 3 bases and J 3 bases, leaving 7 bases between the germline ends. Here the CDR3 DNA reads TGTGCCACCAGTGATCGCGACGACTATGGCTACACCTTC. Its translation: CATSDRDDYGYTF.

The CDR3 sequence is CASSPGEVTSYGYTF. As DNA, the CDR3 is TGCGCCAGCAGCCCCGGGGAGGTCACTTCCTATGGCTACACCTTC. The chain combines TRBV5-1 with TRBJ1-2; D is uncertain. The CDR3 length is 15 residues. The V end was cut by 4 bases, the J end by 4 bases, with 17 bases between. Per the germline V gene, CDR1 is SGHRS and CDR2 is YFSETQ.

On this clone: An end of the junction differs from the germline gene, which may be a read error. The J gene is TRBJ1-5, the V gene TRBV5-1; 7 bases map to TRBD1. Germline loops: CDR1 SGHRS, CDR2 YFSETQ. This CDR3 contains 16 residues. The CDR3, as DNA: TGCGCCAGCCGACGGGACAGCGCTGATCCTTTTCAGGCCCAGCATTTT. It specifies CASRRDSADPFQAQHF.

The rearrangement joins TRBV3-1 (or the pseudogene TRBV3-2) to TRBJ2-5; D assignment may be TRBD1 or TRBD2 (7 bases each). V was cut by 1 base and J by 5 bases, with 11 bases left in between. Germline V gene sequence: CDR1 LGHDT, CDR2 YNNKEL (reference sequence). The CDR3 sequence is 14 residues long. CDR3 DNA: TGTGCCAGCAGCCAAGGACAGGGAGGGGAGACCCAGTACTTC. Its protein product is CASSQGQGGETQYF.

The chain carries TRBV10-3 and TRBJ1-2, with no clear D. The CDR3 is made up of 17 amino acids. The ends were cut back, 0 bases at V and 0 bases at J, with 14 bases in the middle. CDR1 ENHRY and CDR2 SYGVKD come from the germline V gene. CDR3 DNA sequence: TGTGCCATCAGTGAGTCGAAGACAACTGGACCTAACTATGGCTACACCTTC. Protein sequence: CAISESKTTGPNYGYTF.

This clone was observed a single time. The genes are TRBV18 and TRBJ1-4; D is undetermined. Germline assignment: CDR1 KGHSH and CDR2 LQKENI. V was trimmed by 3 bases and J by 5 bases, leaving 10 bases between them. The CDR3 runs 14 residues. The CDR3 coding sequence is TGTGCCAGCTCACCGGGAGTGCTAAATGAAAAACTGTTTTTT. Amino acids: CASSPGVLNEKLFF.

The rearrangement joins TRBV9 to TRBJ1-5; weak D call: TRBD1 (5 bases). The ends were cut back, 4 bases at V and 0 bases at J, with 8 bases in the middle. Per the germline V gene, CDR1 is SGDLS and CDR2 is YYNGEE. The CDR3 sequence is 14 residues long. CDR3 sequence: CASSRTPSNQPQHF. The CDR3 DNA reads TGTGCCAGCAGCCGGACACCTAGCAATCAGCCCCAGCATTTT.

The V gene is TRBV18, the J gene TRBJ1-6, with 7 bases that match TRBD1. V was pared by 0 bases and J by 10 bases, with 6 bases of the junction left unmatched. CDR3 length equals 15 residues. Germline V gives CDR1 KGHSH, CDR2 LQKENI. Here the CDR3 reads CASSPPTGAQSPLHF. Here the CDR3 DNA reads TGTGCCAGCTCACCACCTACAGGGGCTCAGTCACCCCTCCACTTT.

The chain recombines TRBV5-5 with TRBJ2-5; either TRBD1 or TRBD2 may fit D (7 bases each). This CDR3 has 14 amino acids. Germline assignment: CDR1 SGHKS and CDR2 YYEKEE (reference sequence). The germline V and J ends were trimmed by 1 base and 4 bases, with 11 bases remaining between them. The CDR3 reads CASSLTGEGETQYF. The DNA for the CDR3 is TGTGCCAGCAGCTTGACAGGGGAGGGAGAGACCCAGTACTTC.